The 10 T cell receptor beta chains reported below all come from one sample, sequenced in a study of T cells in localized non-small cell lung cancer. Method: immunoSEQ multiplex PCR; TCRdb's copy keeps in-frame clones and lacks some. The sample contains roughly 21,000 clones, approximately 88% of which appear only once. The sequencing used peripheral blood mononuclear cells, collected before any cancer treatment. Receptors originate from a male donor aged 60 or older with stage II lung adenocarcinoma.

The chain has TRBV5-1 and TRBJ2-1; the match to TRBD2 covers 10 bases. The CDR3 contains 14 residues. The germline V gene has CDR1 SGHRS and CDR2 YFSETQ. The ends lost 0 bases at V and 7 bases at J; junction bases unmatched: 1. Here the CDR3 DNA reads TGCGCCAGCAGCTTGGTAGCGGGAGGAAATGAGCAGTTCTTC. Translating it yields CASSLVAGGNEQFF. Combining the CDR3 with reference TRBV5-1 and TRBJ2-1 gives the whole variable domain KAGVTQTPRYLIKTRGQQVTLSCSPISGHRSVSWYQQTPGQGLQFLFEYFSETQRNKGNFPGRFSGRQFSNSRSEMNVSTLELGDSALYLCASSLVAGGNEQFFGPGTRLTVL.

This chain links TRBV18 with TRBJ2-3; no clear D. CDR1 is KGHSH and CDR2 is LQKENI in the germline V gene. This CDR3 is 15 amino acids long. Trimming took 1 base from V and 1 from J, leaving 9 bases between them. The CDR3 spells CASSPLQSRTDTQYF. The CDR3 DNA sequence: TGTGCCAGCTCACCACTCCAGTCCCGCACAGATACGCAGTATTTT.

This clone came up a few times. The J gene is TRBJ1-1, the V gene TRBV7-9; D gene uncertain. The CDR3 totals 13 residues. Germline values: CDR1 SEHNR, CDR2 FQNEAQ (reference sequence). The ends were cut back, 6 bases at V and 7 bases at J, with 15 bases in the middle. CDR3: CASSRGWGYEAFF. CDR3 in DNA: TGTGCCAGCAGTAGAGGATGGGGATATGAAGCTTTCTTT. The full variable domain, with the rest looked up from reference TRBV7-9 and TRBJ1-1, is DTGVSQNPRHKITKRGQNVTFRCDPISEHNRLYWYRQTLGQGPEFLTYFQNEAQLEKSRLLSDRFSAERPKGSFSTLEIQRTEQGDSAMYLCASSRGWGYEAFFGQGTRLTVV.

V is TRBV28 and J is TRBJ2-2; D assignment may be TRBD1 or TRBD2 (6 bases each). Trimming removed 3 bases at V and 4 bases at J, with 9 bases between. Germline values: CDR1 MDHEN, CDR2 SYDVKM. CDR3 length equals 14 residues. CDR3 region: CASSFGGLTGELFF. CDR3 coding DNA: TGTGCCAGCAGTTTTGGGGGGCTCACCGGGGAGCTGTTTTTT.

By frequency in the sample, this clone is large. V gene TRBV5-1 combines with J gene TRBJ2-3; TRBD2 matches 9 bases. After removal of 0 bases from V and 4 bases from J, the junction contained 6 bases not matched to a gene. In germline, CDR1 is SGHRS, CDR2 YFSETQ. This CDR3 spans 16 amino acids. The CDR3 sequence: CASSLVGTSSADTQYF. The CDR3 coding sequence is TGCGCCAGCAGCTTGGTTGGGACTAGCTCGGCAGATACGCAGTATTTT. The variable domain in full, with the rest retrieved from reference TRBV5-1 and TRBJ2-3, is KAGVTQTPRYLIKTRGQQVTLSCSPISGHRSVSWYQQTPGQGLQFLFEYFSETQRNKGNFPGRFSGRQFSNSRSEMNVSTLELGDSALYLCASSLVGTSSADTQYFGPGTRLTVL.

Only one count was recorded for this clone. The chain employs TRBV5-5 and TRBJ2-1; 8 nucleotides match TRBD1. After removal of 1 base from V and 4 bases from J, the junction contained 4 bases not matched to a gene. The CDR3 extends over 15 amino acids. Germline CDR1 reads SGHKS; CDR2 reads YYEKEE (reference sequence). CDR3 nucleotide sequence: TGTGCCAGCAGCTTGTATGGACAGGGATACAATGAGCAGTTCTTC. As protein: CASSLYGQGYNEQFF.

This clone has a single count. This sequence joins TRBV11-2 and TRBJ2-1; D uncertain. Trimming removed 7 bases from V and 4 bases from J, with 14 bases in between. The germline V gene has CDR1 SGHAT and CDR2 FQNNGV. This CDR3 region has 14 residues. The CDR3 region has the DNA TGTGCCAGCAACGTAGGTGTTGGGTACAATGAGCAGTTCTTC. Translating gives CASNVGVGYNEQFF.

The chain joins TRBV5-4 to TRBJ1-3; D may be TRBD1 (5 bases). The CDR3 has 14 residues. From germline, CDR1 is SGHNT and CDR2 YYREEE (reference sequence). Deletions cut 1 base from V and 9 bases from J, with 14 bases between. The CDR3 spells CASSLNAGDSTIYF. CDR3 nucleotides: TGTGCCAGCAGCTTGAACGCGGGGGATAGCACCATATATTTT.

The chain recombines TRBV15 with TRBJ2-3; 8 bases fit TRBD2. J lost 2 bases, V lost 0 bases, and 10 bases had no gene match. Germline-derived CDR1 and CDR2 are LNHNV and YYDKDF (reference sequence). The length of the CDR3 is 18 residues. The CDR3 sequence is CATSRDRRLATTTDTQYF. In nucleotides, the CDR3 is TGTGCCACCAGCAGAGACCGGCGACTAGCGACGACCACAGATACGCAGTATTTT.

This chain links TRBV27 with TRBJ2-3; D unresolved. Trimming shortened V by 4 bases and J by 6 bases, and 8 bases separated the two germline ends. This CDR3 is built from 12 residues. Germline CDR1 MNHEY, CDR2 SMNVEV (reference sequence). CDR3 nucleotide sequence: TGTGCCAGCAGTTCCCCTCTGGATACGCAGTATTTT. Amino acid sequence: CASSSPLDTQYF.